The text below deals with one TCR beta chain. Its antigen is unknown. The library was built from 400 ng RNA with molecular barcoded adaptors for alpha/delta and beta/gamma chains. TCRdb re-called the reads with MiXCR, one entry per CDR3 protein. This sample carries 20,000 or so distinct CDR3 sequences, 22% of them seen once, and the ten largest clones take less than 25%. The data are from a study of read filtering for tumor transcriptome and immune sequencing. Whole-study context: Per sample, TCR-region reads ranged about 3.5 to 11 million by IR-seq, roughly 85 to 1273 by RNA-seq. Broader study findings: IR-seq and RNA-seq agreed better without single-read clonotypes. The CD138-negative fraction was mixed bone marrow immune cells, not pure T cells. Approximately 80% of IR-seq clonotypes had one read, totaling approximately 3.3% of reads; RNA-seq: approximately 75% and 45%.

The CDR3 extends over 15 amino acids. Germline CDR1 and CDR2: MDHEN and SYDVKM. Germline trimming cut 3 bases from V and 3 bases from J; bases unmatched to any gene: 5. The sample was a population of CD138-negative cells sorted from bone marrow. The receptor was derived from a donor over 35 with multiple myeloma. The chain has TRBV28 and TRBJ2-7, with 10 bases identical to TRBD2. CDR3 in amino acids: CASSLELAGSYEQYF. The CDR3 DNA follows: TGTGCCAGCAGTTTGGAACTAGCGGGAAGCTACGAGCAGTACTTC.